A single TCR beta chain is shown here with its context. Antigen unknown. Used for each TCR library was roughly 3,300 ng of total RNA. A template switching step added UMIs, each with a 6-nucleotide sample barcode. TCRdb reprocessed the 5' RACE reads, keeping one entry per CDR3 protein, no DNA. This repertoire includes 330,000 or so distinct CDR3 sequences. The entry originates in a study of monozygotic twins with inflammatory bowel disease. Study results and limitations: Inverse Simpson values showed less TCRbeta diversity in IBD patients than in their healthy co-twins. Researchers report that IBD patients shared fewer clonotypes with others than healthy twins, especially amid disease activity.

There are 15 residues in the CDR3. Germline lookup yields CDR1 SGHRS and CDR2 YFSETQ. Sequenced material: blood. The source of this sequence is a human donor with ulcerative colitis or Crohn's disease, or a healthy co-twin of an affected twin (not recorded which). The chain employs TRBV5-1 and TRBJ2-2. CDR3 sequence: CASSFFSANTGELFF. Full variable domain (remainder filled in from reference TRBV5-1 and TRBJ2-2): KAGVTQTPRYLIKTRGQQVTLSCSPISGHRSVSWYQQTPGQGLQFLFEYFSETQRNKGNFPGRFSGRQFSNSRSEMNVSTLELGDSALYLCASSFFSANTGELFFGEGSRLTVL.